Listed here are 6 T cell receptor beta chains from one sample, sequenced in a study of blood T cell repertoires in COVID-19. The table came from immunoSEQ multiplex PCR; TCRdb's copy has only in-frame clones and leaves some out. The sample includes 230,000 or so clones, about 85% of them seen just once. Sequencing used peripheral blood. Receptors originate from a man in his thirties or forties with active or convalescent COVID-19.

Notes on this clone: A read error may account for a junction end that differs from germline. The genes are TRBV7-7 and TRBJ1-1, with D unresolved. Germline V CDR1 and CDR2: SSHAT, FNYEAQ (reference sequence). This CDR3 is built from 13 residues. The CDR3 sequence is CASSLATNTEAFF. The CDR3 DNA is TGTGCTAGCAGCTTAGCAACTAACACTGAAGCTTTCTTT.

J is TRBJ2-7 and V is TRBV15, with TRBD1 matching 9 bases. The CDR3 has 17 amino acids. The V segment lost 2 bases and the J segment 1 base; nucleotides outside the gene matches: 9. Germline V CDR1 and CDR2: LNHNV, YYDKDF (reference sequence). As DNA, the CDR3 is TGTGCCACCAGCAGACGAAAGACGGGACAGGGATCCTACGAGCAGTACTTC. This gives the protein CATSRRKTGQGSYEQYF. Filled out from reference TRBV15 and TRBJ2-7, the complete variable domain reads DAMVIQNPRYQVTQFGKPVTLSCSQTLNHNVMYWYQQKSSQAPKLLFHYYDKDFNNEADTPDNFQSRRPNTSFCFLDIRSPGLGDTAMYLCATSRRKTGQGSYEQYFGPGTRLTVT.

Regarding this clone: Other nucleotide sequences in the sample specify the same CDR3. The chain joins TRBV6-5 to TRBJ1-1; D is undetermined. Looked up from germline, CDR1 is MNHEY and CDR2 is SVGAGI. The CDR3 spans 12 residues. The V end lost 6 bases, the J end lost 0 bases, and 5 bases lay between the germline ends. Here the CDR3 reads CASRTVNTEAFF. The CDR3, as DNA: TGTGCCAGCAGGACTGTGAACACTGAAGCTTTCTTT.

The gene calls are TRBV28 and TRBJ1-2; unclear D gene. CDR1 is MDHEN, CDR2 SYDVKM, per germline. The V end lost 3 bases, the J end lost 0 bases, and 11 bases lay between the germline ends. The CDR3 length is 15 residues. CDR3 sequence (DNA): TGTGCCAGCAGTTTGGGCAGTCTGACTAACTATGGCTACACCTTC. Translation gives CASSLGSLTNYGYTF.

This clone was observed a few times. This sequence joins TRBV7-2 and TRBJ1-5; D gene ambiguous. CDR3 size: 14 residues. The V gene's germline CDR1 is SGHTA and CDR2 FQGNSA. Trimming pared 1 base from V and 4 bases from J, leaving 8 bases between. This CDR3 reads CASSLDRTNQPQHF. The CDR3 DNA follows: TGTGCCAGCAGCTTAGACAGAACAAATCAGCCCCAGCATTTT.

The chain is built from TRBV28 and TRBJ2-7, with 10 positions matching TRBD1. The germline V gene encodes CDR1 MDHEN and CDR2 SYDVKM. V lost 5 bases and J lost 7; bases outside the gene matches: 8. The CDR3 runs 14 residues. CDR3 residues: CASSPRQGAREQYF. CDR3 nucleotide sequence: TGTGCCAGCAGTCCTCGACAGGGGGCGCGGGAGCAGTACTTC.